The next 20 T cell receptor beta chains were all read from a single sample in a study of CXCR3-negative and CXCR3-positive naive CD8 T cells. Libraries were UMI-labeled 5' RACE TRB cDNA. TCRdb reprocessed the 5' RACE reads, keeping one entry per CDR3 protein, no DNA. Recorded for this sample: 50,000 to 65,000 distinct CDR3 sequences. General study results and limits: Naive CXCR3-positive cells had TRB CDR3s more hydrophobic than those of CXCR3-negative naive cells.

The antigens of these receptors remain unknown. Sequences were obtained from naive CXCR3+ CD8+ T cells from blood. Subset here: CD45RO-CCR7+CD27+CD95- naive CD8+ T cells expressing CXCR3 (TNR3+). These receptor sequences come from a human donor in good health. Some clones in this sample may be carry-over from other donors' samples.

V usage is TRBV12-3 or TRBV12-4 and J usage is TRBJ2-2; absent DNA, TCRdb's TRBD2 call cannot be checked. The CDR3 runs 19 residues. The CDR3 here is CASRGGASGGFANTGELFF.

The chain employs TRBV6-5 and TRBJ2-7. Germline CDR1 is MNHEY and CDR2 is SVGAGI. CDR3 size: 11 residues. CDR3: CASSAWGEQYF.

V usage is TRBV7-9 and J usage is TRBJ2-1; TCRdb's assignment of TRBD1 cannot be checked, as there is no DNA. The CDR3 runs to 15 residues. Germline V gene sequence: CDR1 SEHNR, CDR2 FQNEAQ (reference sequence). This chain's CDR3 is CASSPQGGPYNEQFF.

The rearrangement links TRBV19 to TRBJ2-1. This CDR3 contains 13 residues. The germline V gene encodes CDR1 LNHDA and CDR2 SQIVND (reference sequence). This CDR3 reads CASSITTYNEQFF.

J is TRBJ2-5 and V is TRBV24-1. This CDR3 is built from 15 residues. Germline assignment: CDR1 KGHDR and CDR2 SFDVKD. This chain's CDR3 is CATSDFAGDQETQYF.

The chain links TRBV5-1 to TRBJ2-1; the TCRdb call, TRBD1, lacks DNA for checking. CDR3 length equals 16 residues. Germline V gene data show CDR1 as SGHRS and CDR2 as YFSETQ. This CDR3 reads CASSLFGAVAYNEQFF.

The chain joins TRBV27 to TRBJ2-1; TCRdb's D gene call, TRBD2, goes unchecked for lack of DNA. Germline loops: CDR1 MNHEY, CDR2 SMNVEV (reference sequence). The CDR3 loop spans 15 amino acids. Here the CDR3 reads CASSPSGTSYNEQFF.

This chain links TRBV29-1 with TRBJ2-1; TCRdb picks TRBD2, but there is no DNA to check that call. The CDR3 length is 15 residues. Germline-derived CDR1 and CDR2 are SQVTM and ANQGSEA. CDR3 region: CSVDGRGGLNNEQFF.

The rearrangement uses TRBV9 and TRBJ2-7; absent DNA, TCRdb's TRBD1 call cannot be checked. CDR1 is SGDLS, CDR2 YYNGEE, per germline. The length of the CDR3 is 14 residues. This CDR3 is CASSDGRVSNEQYF.

The V call is TRBV7-9, the J call TRBJ1-5; TCRdb calls TRBD1, which cannot be checked without DNA. The germline CDR1 and CDR2 sequences are SEHNR and FQNEAQ (reference sequence). The CDR3 runs to 15 residues. The CDR3 reads CASSPGTGLNQPQHF.

The rearrangement links TRBV19 to TRBJ1-1; with no DNA, the TCRdb D assignment of TRBD1 cannot be verified. The V gene's germline CDR1 is LNHDA and CDR2 SQIVND (reference sequence). The CDR3 is 12 residues long. This CDR3 is CASTPTGTEAFF.

This rearrangement joins TRBV20-1 to TRBJ2-1; TCRdb's D call, TRBD1, is unchecked because there is no DNA. The CDR3 consists of 13 residues. Germline V CDR1 and CDR2: DFQATT, SNEGSKA (reference sequence). Here the CDR3 reads CSATGTNNNEQFF.

The chain recombines TRBV12-3 or TRBV12-4 with TRBJ2-7; TCRdb designates TRBD1, a call that cannot be tested without DNA. The length of the CDR3 is 13 residues. The chain's CDR3 is CASSLQGAYEQYF.

The rearrangement uses TRBV29-1 and TRBJ2-7; with no DNA, the TCRdb D assignment of TRBD1 cannot be verified. CDR1 is SQVTM, CDR2 ANQGSEA, per germline. The length of the CDR3 is 12 residues. CDR3 residues: CSVEDRAYEQYF.

The V call is TRBV7-2, the J call TRBJ1-1. The germline V gene has CDR1 SGHTA and CDR2 FQGNSA. This CDR3 comprises 15 residues. Here the CDR3 reads CASSLDRDLNTEAFF. Together with reference TRBV7-2 and TRBJ1-1, the CDR3 gives the full variable domain: GAGVSQSPSNKVTEKGKDVELRCDPISGHTALYWYRQSLGQGLEFLIYFQGNSAPDKSGLPSDRFSAERTGGSVSTLTIQRTQQEDSAVYLCASSLDRDLNTEAFFGQGTRLTVV.

The chain is built from TRBV4-3 and TRBJ2-1; TCRdb gives TRBD1 as the D gene, but with no DNA this cannot be confirmed. The CDR3 sequence is 14 residues long. Germline V lookup: CDR1 LGHNA, CDR2 YSLEER. CDR3 loop: CASSPRDSYNEQFF.

V and J are TRBV20-1 and TRBJ2-2; TCRdb gives TRBD1 as the D gene, but with no DNA this cannot be confirmed. Looked up from germline, CDR1 is DFQATT and CDR2 is SNEGSKA (reference sequence). CDR3 size: 16 residues. Here the CDR3 reads CSARDWGTENTGELFF.

V is TRBV6-2 or TRBV6-3 and J is TRBJ2-7; the TRBD2 assignment by TCRdb is unverifiable without DNA. The CDR3 is 17 residues long. Looked up from germline, CDR1 is MNHEY and CDR2 is SVGEGT. CDR3 amino acids: CASSYPLKLAAGDEQYF.

The chain couples TRBV12-3 or TRBV12-4 to TRBJ1-1; the TCRdb D gene call, TRBD1, has no DNA to confirm it. The CDR3 length is 16 residues. The CDR3 protein is CASSPRGRGSDTEAFF.

The V and J genes are TRBV29-1 and TRBJ2-1; TCRdb proposes TRBD1, but this gene call is untestable without DNA. Germline V gene lookup returns CDR1 SQVTM and CDR2 ANQGSEA. CDR3 length: 13 amino acids. The CDR3 protein is CSSTDRGLNEQFF.